Each of the 21 T cell receptor beta chains below was sequenced from the same sample in a study of tumor and adjacent non-tumor tissue in lung cancer. The template was RNA from unsorted bulk tissue. TCRbeta libraries were built with three rounds of nested PCR, modified from ARM-PCR. Each CDR3 protein gets one entry after TCRdb re-called the multiplex PCR reads with MiXCR. The sample consists of approximately 71,000 distinct CDR3 sequences, approximately 63% of them appearing once. The sample comprised lung tumor tissue. Receptors originate from a man aged 45 to 65 with non-small cell lung cancer.

This clonotype was observed many times. The genes are TRBV4-1 and TRBJ2-7; 8 nucleotides align to TRBD2. Germline V gene lookup returns CDR1 MGHRA and CDR2 YSYEKL. Unmatched junction bases numbered 8, after V lost 0 bases and J lost 1 base. The CDR3 length is 17 residues. The CDR3 DNA is TGCGCCAGCAGCCAAGATGCTCAGGCTAGCGGGTCCTACGAGCAGTACTTC. It specifies CASSQDAQASGSYEQYF.

This clonotype was detected ten times or more. The chain uses TRBV14 and TRBJ2-5; D possibly corresponds to TRBD2 (5 bases). The CDR3 loop spans 17 amino acids. Trimming took 3 bases from V and 2 from J, leaving 19 bases between them. Germline CDR1 reads SGHDN; CDR2 reads FVKESK. As DNA, the CDR3 is TGTGCCAGCAGCCAGGGAATCCTACGCCCGGGGCAAGAGACCCAGTACTTC. This codes for CASSQGILRPGQETQYF. Supplemented by reference TRBV14 and TRBJ2-5, the full variable domain reads EAGVTQFPSHSVIEKGQTVTLRCDPISGHDNLYWYRRVMGKEIKFLLHFVKESKQDESGMPNNRFLAERTGGTYSTLKVQPAELEDSGVYFCASSQGILRPGQETQYFGPGTRLLVL.

The chain is built from TRBV14 and TRBJ2-3, with 13 bases that match TRBD2. The trim removed 6 bases at V and 10 bases at J, leaving 7 bases unmatched. The CDR3 is 14 amino acids. Germline loops: CDR1 SGHDN, CDR2 FVKESK. The CDR3 region is CASRHGLAGEAQYF. The CDR3 nucleotides are TGTGCCAGCAGACACGGACTAGCGGGAGAAGCGCAGTATTTT.

About this clonotype: As the CDR3 is not closed by the conserved phenylalanine or tryptophan, this likely results from a read error. The V and J genes are TRBV11-3 and TRBJ2-7, with D hard to call. Germline loops: CDR1 SGHNT, CDR2 YENEEA. The CDR3 has 14 amino acids. V was pared by 5 bases and J by 4 bases, with 15 bases between. This CDR3 reads CASSIQGPTYEQYY. The CDR3 DNA is TGTGCCAGCAGCATACAAGGCCCCACATACGAGCAGTACTAC.

As to this clonotype: One end of the junction varies from germline; a read error may be responsible. This chain connects TRBV12-3 or TRBV12-4 to TRBJ1-6, with 9 nucleotides matching TRBD1. This CDR3 comprises 14 residues. The CDR3 DNA reads as TGTGTCAGCAGTTCGGGACAGGGCCATTCACCCCTGCACTTT. It specifies CVSSSGQGHSPLHF.

With respect to this clonotype: The conserved closing phenylalanine or tryptophan is absent in this CDR3, likely reflecting a read error. The genes are TRBV10-2 and TRBJ2-7; perhaps TRBD2 as D (6 bases). Per germline, CDR1 WSHSY and CDR2 SAAADI. The CDR3 runs 13 residues. In DNA, the CDR3 is TGCGCAAGCAGAAAGGGACTTGACTACGAGCAGTACTAC. It yields the protein CASRKGLDYEQYY.

As to this clonotype: Given the absence of the conserved phenylalanine or tryptophan at the CDR3 end, a read error is likely. The rearrangement joins TRBV11-2 to TRBJ2-1, with D hard to call. Per germline, CDR1 SGHAT and CDR2 FQNNGV. The V end lost 3 bases, the J end lost 4 bases, and 10 bases lay between the germline ends. The CDR3 covers 14 residues. CDR3 DNA sequence: TGTGCCAGCAGCTTCGTACAGAAATACAATGAGCAGTTCCTC. Encoded protein: CASSFVQKYNEQFL.

Turning to this clonotype: A much larger clone differs by one base, so this may be a read error. The rearrangement uses TRBV7-9 and TRBJ2-3; TRBD2 matches 10 bases. The CDR3 runs 14 residues. With 7 bases clipped from V and 8 bases from J, the junction kept 9 bases outside the gene matches. Germline assignment: CDR1 SEHNR and CDR2 FQNEAQ (reference sequence). The CDR3 nucleotides are TGTGCCAGCACCCAAGCGGGGGGGCAAAGTACGCAGTATTTT. This codes for CASTQAGGQSTQYF.

On this clonotype itself: A much more abundant neighbour one base away suggests this may be a read error. The chain recombines TRBV6-1 with TRBJ1-6; weak D call: TRBD1 (5 bases). The CDR3 covers 18 residues. From germline, CDR1 is MNHNS and CDR2 SASEGT. CDR3 sequence reads: CASSDRAGLGSYNPPLHF. CDR3 in DNA: TGTGCCAGCAGTGATCGGGCGGGGCTCGGCTCCTATAATCCACCCCTCCACTTT.

About this clonotype: This may come from a read error, since a much larger clone is one base off. The chain has TRBV12-3 or TRBV12-4 and TRBJ1-2; the match to TRBD1 covers 7 bases. This CDR3 has 14 amino acids. The CDR3 region has the DNA TGTACCAGCAGTTTAGGGACAGCCTACTATGGCTACACCTTC. It specifies CTSSLGTAYYGYTF.

Concerning this clonotype: Just one base apart from a much larger clone, this may be a read error. The genes are TRBV29-1 and TRBJ2-5; a weak D match, TRBD2 (7 bases). CDR1 is SQVTM, CDR2 ANQGSEA, per germline. This CDR3 is built from 12 residues. CDR3 bases: TGCAGCGTGGGGGGGGCGAGAGAGACCCAGCACTTC. Amino acids: CSVGGARETQHF. Variable domain in full (rest from reference TRBV29-1 and TRBJ2-5): SAVISQKPSRDICQRGTSLTIQCQVDSQVTMMFWYRQQPGQSLTLIATANQGSEATYESGFVIDKFPISRPNLTFSTLTVSNMSPEDSSIYLCSVGGARETQHFGPGTRLLVL.

Regarding this clonotype: At one end the junction does not follow the germline gene, possibly because of a read error. V and J are TRBV13 and TRBJ1-1; D not certain. The length of the CDR3 is 12 residues. Germline lookup yields CDR1 PRHDT and CDR2 FYEKMQ (reference sequence). The CDR3 bases are TGTGCCTGCAGTTTAGAGGGCACTGAAGCTTTCTTT. Residues: CACSLEGTEAFF.

The chain recombines TRBV24-1 with TRBJ1-4; 9 bases are a match to TRBD1. The ends lost 4 bases at V and 4 bases at J; junction bases unmatched: 3. The CDR3 extends over 15 amino acids. Germline V gene sequence: CDR1 KGHDR, CDR2 SFDVKD. CDR3 in amino acids: CATSDGGQGNEKLFF. CDR3 sequence (DNA): TGTGCCACCAGTGACGGGGGACAGGGTAATGAAAAACTGTTTTTT.

This chain joins TRBV10-3 and TRBJ2-5; no reliable D call. Germline CDR1 and CDR2: ENHRY and SYGVKD. The CDR3 contains 13 residues. The CDR3 here is CVASSHDQETQYF. CDR3 DNA sequence: TGTGTCGCCTCCAGCCACGATCAAGAGACCCAGTACTTC.

The table lists this clonotype with many counts. The V gene is TRBV5-1, the J gene TRBJ2-5; D is uncertain. Germline V lookup: CDR1 SGHRS, CDR2 YFSETQ. V lost 0 bases and J 4 bases, leaving 13 bases between the germline ends. The CDR3 is made up of 15 amino acids. The CDR3 DNA reads TGCGCCAGCAGCTTGGAGTCAGGCGGACGAGAGACCCAGTACTTC. Its translation is CASSLESGGRETQYF.

About this clonotype: This may arise from a read error, as a much more abundant clone is one base away. V and J are TRBV4-1 and TRBJ1-6; D gene ambiguous. V lost 2 bases and J 8 bases, leaving 16 bases between the germline ends. The CDR3 contains 16 residues. Germline CDR1 is MGHRA and CDR2 is YSYEKL. The CDR3 DNA follows: TGCGCCAGCAGCCAACCCCGAGGGATGTCAGATTCACCCCTCCACTTT. The encoded protein is CASSQPRGMSDSPLHF.

This clonotype was seen only a few times. The CDR3 does not close with the conserved phenylalanine or tryptophan, likely indicating a read error. V usage is TRBV5-5 and J usage is TRBJ1-1; D is unclear. V shed 7 bases and J shed 6 bases, with 16 bases lying between them. The germline V gene encodes CDR1 SGHKS and CDR2 YYEKEE (reference sequence). This CDR3 comprises 13 residues. The CDR3 loop is CASGWSGSSEAFL. CDR3 nucleotides: TGTGCCAGCGGCTGGAGTGGGAGTTCTGAAGCTTTCTTA.

A few counts support this clonotype. This chain links TRBV7-9 with TRBJ2-1, with D possibly being TRBD2 (5 bases). V lost 2 bases to trimming and J lost 2 bases, with 7 bases between them. Germline V gene lookup returns CDR1 SEHNR and CDR2 FQNEAQ (reference sequence). This CDR3 spans 14 amino acids. CDR3 residues: CASSLSGTYNEQFF. CDR3 DNA: TGTGCCAGCAGCTTATCCGGGACCTACAATGAGCAGTTCTTC.

The chain carries TRBV20-1 and TRBJ2-1, with TRBD1 identical over 7 bases. Germline assignment: CDR1 DFQATT and CDR2 SNEGSKA (reference sequence). J lost 1 base, V lost 2 bases, and 2 bases had no gene match. The CDR3 has 14 amino acids. This CDR3 reads CSARLTGSYNEQFF. As DNA, the CDR3 is TGCAGTGCTAGATTGACAGGGTCCTACAATGAGCAGTTCTTC.

The chain employs TRBV7-9 and TRBJ2-3; no definite D call. The V gene lost 1 base and the J gene lost 1 base, with 9 bases spanning the gap. This CDR3 is built from 15 residues. CDR1 SEHNR and CDR2 FQNEAQ come from the germline V gene (reference sequence). CDR3 coding DNA: TGTGCCAGCAGCTTAGAGCACCAAGGCACAGATACGCAGTATTTT. Translation: CASSLEHQGTDTQYF.

In regard to this clonotype: As the CDR3 is not closed by the conserved phenylalanine or tryptophan, this likely results from a read error. Because the CDR3's place on the DNA is in doubt, the DNA is left out and the CDR3 is given as listed by TCRdb. The chain combines TRBV11-3 with TRBJ2-1; the table's D call of TRBD2 was not tested on the DNA. Germline assignment: CDR1 SGHNT and CDR2 YENEEA. The CDR3 adds up to 12 amino acids, both ends counted. CDR3 residues: CASSLERYGLVY.